Listed below are T cell receptor beta chains from one sample, sequenced in a study of spatial heterogeneity in lung cancer. TCRdb ran MiXCR on the 5' RACE reads and lists one entry per CDR3 protein. The profile shows under 40,000 distinct CDR3 sequences, roughly 5.8% of them singletons. Sequencing was performed on PBMCs, taken at surgery. The origin of the receptors is a male donor with early-stage non-small cell lung cancer. CDR3s include the opening cysteine and the closing phenylalanine or tryptophan. The D gene is left open where the match is weak. Clone size is stated in some rows and not others, as once, few, many or a class when expanded.

v_gene: TRBV29-1
d_gene: -
abundance: few
j_gene: TRBJ1-2
CDR3aa: CSVEKGHGYTF
CDR3nt: TGCAGCGTTGAAAAGGGACATGGCTACACCTTC

v_gene: TRBV7-2
d_gene: TRBD1
abundance: many
j_gene: TRBJ2-3
CDR3aa: CASSSGQGSDTQYF
CDR3nt: TGTGCCAGCAGCTCCGGACAGGGGTCGGATACGCAGTATTTT

v_gene: TRBV7-2
d_gene: TRBD1
abundance: -
j_gene: TRBJ1-5
CDR3aa: CASSRGTGVNQPQHF
CDR3nt: TGTGCCAGCAGCCGCGGGACAGGGGTCAATCAGCCCCAGCATTTT

v_gene: TRBV28
d_gene: -
abundance: -
j_gene: TRBJ2-7
CDR3aa: CASSSKTPPYEQYF
CDR3nt: TGTGCCAGCAGTTCAAAAACACCACCCTACGAGCAGTACTTC

v_gene: TRBV28
d_gene: -
abundance: many
j_gene: TRBJ1-6
CDR3aa: CASIEFSRRRGSPLHF
CDR3nt: TGTGCCAGCATAGAATTTTCAAGGCGCCGGGGTTCACCCCTCCACTTT

v_gene: TRBV28
d_gene: TRBD1
abundance: few
j_gene: TRBJ2-1
CDR3aa: CASSIPGQGYNEQFF
CDR3nt: TGTGCCAGCAGTATTCCGGGACAGGGATACAATGAGCAGTTCTTC

v_gene: TRBV6-5
d_gene: TRBD1
abundance: -
j_gene: TRBJ2-7
CDR3aa: CASSGPGQGAFSYEQYF
CDR3nt: TGTGCCAGCAGTGGACCGGGACAGGGGGCCTTCTCCTACGAGCAGTACTTC

v_gene: TRBV7-8
d_gene: TRBD2
abundance: few
j_gene: TRBJ2-3
CDR3aa: CASSSTSGGLFVTDTQYF
CDR3nt: TGTGCCAGCAGCTCGACTAGCGGGGGGTTGTTTGTGACAGATACGCAGTATTTT

v_gene: TRBV29-1
d_gene: -
abundance: many
j_gene: TRBJ2-3
CDR3aa: CSVAASSTDTQYF
CDR3nt: TGCAGCGTTGCTGCCTCCAGCACAGATACGCAGTATTTT

v_gene: TRBV4-2
d_gene: TRBD1
abundance: -
j_gene: TRBJ2-3
CDR3aa: CASSQAGTGGWGTDTQYF
CDR3nt: TGTGCCAGCAGCCAAGCCGGGACAGGGGGCTGGGGCACAGATACGCAGTATTTT

v_gene: TRBV5-1
d_gene: -
abundance: -
j_gene: TRBJ2-7
CDR3aa: CASSLGDYSSYEQYF
CDR3nt: TGCGCCAGCAGCTTGGGTGATTACAGCTCCTACGAGCAGTACTTC

v_gene: TRBV18
d_gene: -
abundance: few
j_gene: TRBJ2-3
CDR3aa: CASSPPKGIKTDTQYF
CDR3nt: TGTGCCAGCTCACCACCGAAGGGAATAAAAACAGATACGCAGTATTTT

v_gene: TRBV11-2
d_gene: -
abundance: few
j_gene: TRBJ1-1
CDR3aa: CASSFRTVRRVNTEAFF
CDR3nt: TGTGCCAGCAGTTTTAGGACAGTCAGGCGGGTGAACACTGAAGCTTTCTTT

v_gene: TRBV5-4
d_gene: TRBD1
abundance: few
j_gene: TRBJ1-2
CDR3aa: CASSLRQGALTAGYTF
CDR3nt: TGTGCCAGCAGCTTAAGACAGGGGGCCCTCACCGCTGGCTACACCTTC

v_gene: TRBV12-3/TRBV12-4
d_gene: -
abundance: many
j_gene: TRBJ2-6
CDR3aa: CASSIFGANVLTF
CDR3nt: TGTGCCAGCAGCATATTTGGGGCCAACGTCCTGACTTTC

v_gene: TRBV28
d_gene: TRBD1
abundance: -
j_gene: TRBJ2-7
CDR3aa: CASSLLGTGVPYEQYF
CDR3nt: TGTGCCAGCAGTTTACTCGGGACAGGGGTCCCCTACGAGCAGTACTTC